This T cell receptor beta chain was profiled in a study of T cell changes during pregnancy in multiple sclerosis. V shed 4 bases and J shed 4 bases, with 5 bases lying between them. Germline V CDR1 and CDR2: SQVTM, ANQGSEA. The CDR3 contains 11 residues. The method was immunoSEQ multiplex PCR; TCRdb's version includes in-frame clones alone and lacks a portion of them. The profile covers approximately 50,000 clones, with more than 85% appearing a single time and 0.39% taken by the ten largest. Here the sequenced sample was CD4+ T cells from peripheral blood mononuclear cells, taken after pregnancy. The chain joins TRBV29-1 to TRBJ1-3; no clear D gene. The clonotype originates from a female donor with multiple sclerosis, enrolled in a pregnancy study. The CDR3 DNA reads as TGCAGCGTTGGCGGAGGAAACACCATATATTTT. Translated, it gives CSVGGGNTIYF.